A selection of T cell receptor beta chains follows, all from one sample in a study of a mutant IDH1 vaccine in newly diagnosed glioma. Their recognized antigens are unknown. Clones were sequenced by immunoSEQ multiplex PCR, and TCRdb holds only the in-frame ones, with some missing. The sample yields some 12,000 clones, roughly four fifths seen once. Sequenced material: PBMCs, taken from a glioma patient whose treatment included an IDH1 peptide vaccine. The source is a man aged 25 to 40 with glioma. Both conserved end residues are part of each CDR3. The order of the fields is V gene, J gene, CDR3 length, clone size, CDR3 protein. Only some rows state a clone size, as once, few, many or a class for expanded clones.

TRBV7-9	TRBJ1-5	13	few	CASSPSSNQPQHF
TRBV4-1	TRBJ1-2	17	NA	CASSQDPRQPILNGYTF
TRBV7-9	TRBJ2-7	12	NA	CASSLAPYEQYF
TRBV11-2	TRBJ2-3	16	NA	CASSLESGGGPDTQYF
TRBV6-4	TRBJ2-3	15	NA	CASRLAGANGDTQYF
TRBV14	TRBJ2-7	14	NA	CASSRLAGPYEQYF
TRBV29-1	TRBJ1-1	14	NA	CSVEPRGFGTEAFF
TRBV14	TRBJ1-1	16	NA	CASSQDRGGGNTEAFF
TRBV2	TRBJ2-4	17	NA	CASSDLGGRGGKNIQYF
TRBV7-9	TRBJ2-5	17	NA	CASSLRLTSGAGETQYF
TRBV4-1	TRBJ2-4	16	NA	CASSQERGPPKNIQYF
TRBV7-9	TRBJ2-3	16	NA	CASSFPGQGEADTQYF
TRBV4-1	TRBJ2-5	15	NA	CASSQDPGLKETQYF
TRBV4-1	TRBJ1-5	16	NA	CASSQARGASNQPQHF
TRBV9	TRBJ1-2	13	NA	CASSVGTAYGYTF
TRBV7-2	TRBJ2-1	15	few	CASKRLAGGANEQFF
TRBV7-2	TRBJ2-7	13	NA	CASSFEAVGEQYF
TRBV5-1	TRBJ1-1	16	few	CASTLGEGQGRTEAFF
TRBV10-1	TRBJ1-1	17	NA	CASSESRQGKEETEAFF
TRBV19	TRBJ1-1	15	NA	CASSIRRRGDTEAFF
TRBV2	TRBJ2-7	14	once	CASRSGLAFYEQYF
TRBV10-3	TRBJ2-1	14	NA	CAISSDRPRNEQFF
TRBV21-1	TRBJ2-1	14	once	CASSKRNGGGEQFF
TRBV18	TRBJ1-3	17	NA	CASSPPPIGAGGNTIYF
TRBV6-5	TRBJ2-7	14	NA	CASSYGNRGGEQYF
TRBV5-1	TRBJ2-5	15	NA	CASSPSRLAEETQYF
TRBV7-9	TRBJ1-2	11	NA	CASSSGSGYTF
TRBV5-4	TRBJ1-3	14	NA	CASSLLSAGNTIYF
TRBV6-1	TRBJ2-7	11	once	CASLLTHEQYF
TRBV12-5	TRBJ1-2	11	NA	CASGLGKDYTF
TRBV5-5	TRBJ2-7	16	once	CASSLVWGGQVYEQYF
TRBV16	TRBJ2-1	14	once	CASSLGAGGNEQFF
TRBV27	TRBJ1-4	13	NA	CASSLAANEKLFF
TRBV5-6	TRBJ2-5	14	NA	CASSLYGQPETQYF
TRBV11-2	TRBJ1-1	15	NA	CASSSGGYMNTEAFF
TRBV12-5	TRBJ1-2	16	medium-sized	CASGFGPGTENYGYTF
TRBV29-1	TRBJ2-7	12	NA	CSVGAGEIEQYF
TRBV5-4	TRBJ1-2	15	NA	CASSDRQGTDYGYTF
TRBV19	TRBJ2-7	13	NA	CASTPGEGYEQYF
TRBV5-1	TRBJ1-5	14	NA	CASSWGTGDQPQHF
TRBV10-2	TRBJ2-1	15	NA	CASSEAGGSYNEQFF
TRBV18	TRBJ2-7	15	NA	CASSPTGGDLYEQYF
TRBV4-1	TRBJ1-5	13	NA	CASSQVLNQPQHF
TRBV7-8	TRBJ2-5	17	few	CASSSTPWGAIQETQYF
TRBV9	TRBJ1-3	16	NA	CASSDTRRGSGNTIYF
TRBV5-6	TRBJ1-1	16	NA	CASRNGRVRGNTEAFF
TRBV25-1	TRBJ2-3	15	NA	CASEGLATSTDTQYF
TRBV6-5	TRBJ1-2	14	once	CASRRDTKYYGYTF
TRBV5-1	TRBJ2-3	16	NA	CASSSLAGGITDTQYF
TRBV30	TRBJ1-1	16	NA	CAWSFRTSRGNTEAFF
TRBV15	TRBJ2-1	13	NA	CATSRDPGDEQFF